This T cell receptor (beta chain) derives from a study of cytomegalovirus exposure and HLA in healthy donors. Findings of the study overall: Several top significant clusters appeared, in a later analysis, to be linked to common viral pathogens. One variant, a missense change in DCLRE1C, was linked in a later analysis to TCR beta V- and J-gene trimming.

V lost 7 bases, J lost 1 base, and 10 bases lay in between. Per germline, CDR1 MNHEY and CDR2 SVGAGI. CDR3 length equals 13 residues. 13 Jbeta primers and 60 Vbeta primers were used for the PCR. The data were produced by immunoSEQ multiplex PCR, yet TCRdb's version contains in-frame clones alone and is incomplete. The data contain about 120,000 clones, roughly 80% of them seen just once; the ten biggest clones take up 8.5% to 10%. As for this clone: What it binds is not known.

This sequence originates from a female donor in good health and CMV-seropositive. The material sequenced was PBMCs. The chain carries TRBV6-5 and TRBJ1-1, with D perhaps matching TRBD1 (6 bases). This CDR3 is CASTMDRNTEAFF. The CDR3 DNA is TGTGCCAGCACTATGGACAGGAACACTGAAGCTTTCTTT.